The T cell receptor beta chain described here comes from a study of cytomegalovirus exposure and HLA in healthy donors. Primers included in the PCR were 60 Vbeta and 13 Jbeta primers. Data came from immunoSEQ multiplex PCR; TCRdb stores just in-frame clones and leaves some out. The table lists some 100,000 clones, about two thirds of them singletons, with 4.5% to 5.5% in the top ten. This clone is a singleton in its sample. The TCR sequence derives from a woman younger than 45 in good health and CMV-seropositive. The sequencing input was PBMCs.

The CDR3, as DNA: TGTGCCAGCACCAAGGGGGAGACCCAGTACTTC. It codes for CASTKGETQYF. This chain links TRBV11-2 with TRBJ2-5, with D possibly being TRBD1 (5 bases). Germline V gene lookup returns CDR1 SGHAT and CDR2 FQNNGV. Deletions cut 7 bases from V and 5 bases from J, with 8 bases between. The CDR3 covers 11 residues.